These 27 T cell receptor beta chains were all obtained from the same sample, sequenced in a study of OX40 agonist ivuxolimab in advanced cancers. TCRdb's copy holds only in-frame clones and misses some; the assay was immunoSEQ multiplex PCR. The sample includes about 62,000 clones, roughly 87% of them seen just once. The sample in question was CD4+ or CD8+ T cells sorted from blood, obtained in a trial of the OX40 agonist ivuxolimab. These receptor sequences come from an adult with an advanced solid tumor such as melanoma, head and neck, liver or kidney cancer.

The V call is TRBV2, the J call TRBJ2-3; D not resolved. Germline lookup yields CDR1 SNHLY and CDR2 FYNNEI. The CDR3 loop spans 12 amino acids. Trimming removed 9 bases at V and 2 bases at J, with 9 bases between. In DNA, the CDR3 is TGTGCCAGTTCGTTGAACACAGATACGCAGTATTTT. Translated, it gives CASSLNTDTQYF.

This clone was found a few times. The chain has TRBV19 and TRBJ2-7, with TRBD1 matching over 7 bases. There are 15 residues in the CDR3. Germline assignment: CDR1 LNHDA and CDR2 SQIVND (reference sequence). The V segment lost 5 bases and the J segment 3 bases; nucleotides outside the gene matches: 10. Here the CDR3 DNA reads TGTGCCAGTAGTGCCCGACAGGGCTTACGCTACGAGCAGTACTTC. Amino acid sequence: CASSARQGLRYEQYF. Filled out from reference TRBV19 and TRBJ2-7, the complete variable domain reads DGGITQSPKYLFRKEGQNVTLSCEQNLNHDAMYWYRQDPGQGLRLIYYSQIVNDFQKGDIAEGYSVSREKKESFPLTVTSAQKNPTAFYLCASSARQGLRYEQYFGPGTRLTVT.

The rearrangement links TRBV6-8 to TRBJ1-2; 7 bases line up with TRBD1. Germline V gives CDR1 MNHGY, CDR2 SAAAGT. V was pared by 5 bases and J by 2 bases, with 8 bases of the junction left unmatched. This CDR3 spans 15 amino acids. DNA for the CDR3: TGTGCCAGCAGTCGTCCCGGGACAGTCAACTATGGCTACACCTTC. This sequence encodes CASSRPGTVNYGYTF.

J is TRBJ2-1 and V is TRBV19, with a weak D call TRBD2 (6 bases). Germline-derived CDR1 and CDR2 are LNHDA and SQIVND (reference sequence). V lost 6 bases to trimming and J lost 0 bases, with 30 bases between them. CDR3 size: 21 residues. The CDR3 sequence is CASRRGWVQSSPSSSYNEQFF. CDR3 bases: TGTGCCAGTAGGCGGGGTTGGGTGCAGAGCTCACCTTCAAGCTCCTACAATGAGCAGTTCTTC.

The chain combines TRBV18 with TRBJ2-7; 7 bases are a match to TRBD2. The ends lost 1 base at V and 1 base at J; junction bases unmatched: 7. This CDR3 has 16 amino acids. The germline V gene encodes CDR1 KGHSH and CDR2 LQKENI. CDR3 amino acids: CASSPRASGPSYEQYF. The CDR3 DNA sequence: TGTGCCAGCTCACCACGGGCTAGCGGACCGTCCTACGAGCAGTACTTC.

In this sample, this clone turned up a few times. The DNA of the CDR3 is TGTGCCAGCAGCACACAGGTGACTGGAGCCGGTGAGTACGAGCAGTACTTC. Residues: CASSTQVTGAGEYEQYF. V is TRBV14 and J is TRBJ2-7, with D possibly matching TRBD1 (5 bases). CDR3 length: 17 amino acids. Trimming removed 5 bases from V and 4 bases from J, with 24 bases in between. Germline CDR1 SGHDN, CDR2 FVKESK.

This clone appeared a single time. The J gene is TRBJ2-6, the V gene TRBV19; D gene unclear. V was shortened by 5 bases and J by 3 bases, with 8 bases between the two germline ends. The CDR3 contains 14 residues. Per germline, CDR1 LNHDA and CDR2 SQIVND (reference sequence). The CDR3 is CASSWVGGANVLTF. The CDR3 nucleotides read TGTGCCAGTAGTTGGGTCGGTGGGGCCAACGTCCTGACTTTC.

The chain links TRBV25-1 to TRBJ1-3; D unclear. Trimming removed 6 bases at V and 0 bases at J, with 15 bases between. CDR3 length equals 16 residues. Germline values: CDR1 MGHDK, CDR2 SYGVNS. This chain's CDR3 is CASRSWAGASGNTIYF. The CDR3 region has the DNA TGTGCCAGCAGGTCCTGGGCAGGAGCCTCTGGAAACACCATATATTTT. Looking up the rest from reference TRBV25-1 and TRBJ1-3 gives the full variable domain: EADIYQTPRYLVIGTGKKITLECSQTMGHDKMYWYQQDPGMELHLIHYSYGVNSTEKGDLSSESTVSRIRTEHFPLTLESARPSHTSQYLCASRSWAGASGNTIYFGEGSWLTVV.

This chain joins TRBV20-1 and TRBJ2-7; D not resolved. The V gene's germline CDR1 is DFQATT and CDR2 SNEGSKA (reference sequence). The CDR3 loop spans 11 amino acids. V lost 6 bases, J lost 3 bases, and 9 bases lay in between. The DNA for the CDR3 is TGCAGTGCCACTGATATCTACGAGCAGTACGTC. Protein: CSATDIYEQYV.

The rearrangement links TRBV10-1 to TRBJ1-5; D unresolved. CDR3 length: 13 residues. Germline V gene sequence: CDR1 WNHNN, CDR2 SYGVQD (reference sequence). Trimming cost V 3 bases and J 9 bases, with 12 bases left between them. The chain's CDR3 is CASSDNEKRPQHF. Written as DNA, the CDR3 is TGCGCCAGCAGTGACAATGAGAAACGGCCCCAGCATTTT.

This chain joins TRBV28 and TRBJ1-2, with 8 bases identical to TRBD1. Germline-derived CDR1 and CDR2 are MDHEN and SYDVKM. After removal of 1 base from V and 3 bases from J, the junction contained 1 base not matched to a gene. The CDR3 loop spans 14 amino acids. CDR3 in DNA: TGTGCCAGCAGTTTATCGGGACAGGACTATGGCTACACCTTC. It translates to CASSLSGQDYGYTF.

The CDR3 spells CASSPGPGTGYTF. The CDR3 nucleotides read TGTGCCAGCAGCCCAGGCCCCGGGACTGGCTACACCTTC. The chain has TRBV27 and TRBJ1-2; tentatively, D is TRBD1 (5 bases). The germline CDR1 and CDR2 sequences are MNHEY and SMNVEV (reference sequence). This CDR3 comprises 13 residues. Between the trimmed V and J ends, which lost 6 bases and 7 bases, there was a span of 15 bases.

A word on this clone: One junction end disagrees with the germline gene, perhaps due to a read error. The V call is TRBV7-2, the J call TRBJ2-3, with D unclear. The CDR3 length is 14 residues. The germline V gene encodes CDR1 SGHTA and CDR2 FQGNSA. The CDR3 DNA is TGCGCCAGCAGCCAAGGTGCCCTGGGGGATACGCAGTATTTT. It yields the protein CASSQGALGDTQYF.

The genes are TRBV7-9 and TRBJ1-5; D gene ambiguous. This CDR3 contains 12 residues. Trimming took off 3 bases at V and 9 bases at J, with 9 bases between the two ends. Germline V gene lookup returns CDR1 SEHNR and CDR2 FQNEAQ (reference sequence). CDR3 sequence reads: CASSFGSGPQHF. In DNA form, the CDR3 reads TGTGCCAGCAGCTTCGGTAGCGGGCCCCAGCATTTT.

The chain couples TRBV29-1 to TRBJ1-4; D may be TRBD1 (5 bases). This CDR3 has 13 amino acids. The V and J ends lost 5 bases and 3 bases respectively, with 10 bases between them. Per germline, CDR1 SQVTM and CDR2 ANQGSEA. The CDR3: CSVRTGSNEKLFF. The CDR3 coding sequence is TGCAGCGTTCGAACAGGATCTAATGAAAAACTGTTTTTT.

The chain employs TRBV7-9 and TRBJ2-2; D not certain. This CDR3 has 12 residues. Germline V gene data show CDR1 as SEHNR and CDR2 as FQNEAQ (reference sequence). The ends were cut back, 3 bases at V and 6 bases at J, with 5 bases in the middle. CDR3 coding DNA: TGTGCCAGCAGCTTCGCGGCCGGGGAGCTGTTTTTT. Translating it yields CASSFAAGELFF.

The rearrangement joins TRBV6-1 to TRBJ1-6; the D is unclear. The CDR3 is 12 amino acids. Germline loops: CDR1 MNHNS, CDR2 SASEGT. Trimming took 4 bases from V and 15 from J, leaving 13 bases between them. CDR3 protein: CASSGTALLLHF. The CDR3 DNA reads TGTGCCAGCAGTGGGACCGCTCTACTCCTCCACTTT.

This chain joins TRBV7-9 and TRBJ1-1; 7 nucleotides agree with TRBD1. The CDR3 spans 13 residues. The ends lost 6 bases at V and 1 base at J; junction bases unmatched: 2. Germline values: CDR1 SEHNR, CDR2 FQNEAQ (reference sequence). The CDR3: CASRDRANTEAFF. The CDR3 DNA follows: TGTGCCAGCAGAGACAGGGCGAACACTGAAGCTTTCTTT.

The chain links TRBV13 to TRBJ2-5, with TRBD2 as a possible D gene (6 bases). The CDR3 extends over 14 amino acids. V lost 0 bases, J lost 6 bases, and 11 bases lay in between. Germline V gene data show CDR1 as PRHDT and CDR2 as FYEKMQ (reference sequence). The CDR3 here is CASSLGGEVKTQYF. CDR3 DNA sequence: TGTGCCAGCAGCTTAGGGGGGGAGGTAAAGACCCAGTACTTC.

This chain uses TRBV28 with TRBJ2-5; 7 bases fit TRBD1. Trimming at V came to 5 bases and at J to 1 base, leaving 7 bases not matched to a gene. Per the germline V gene, CDR1 is MDHEN and CDR2 is SYDVKM. The CDR3 contains 15 residues. CDR3 nucleotide sequence: TGTGCCAGCAGTCCATGGGGACAGTTCCAAGAGACCCAGTACTTC. Translation gives CASSPWGQFQETQYF.

The genes are TRBV29-1 and TRBJ2-5, with D possibly called TRBD1 or TRBD2 (5 bases each). The length of the CDR3 is 14 residues. Germline lookup yields CDR1 SQVTM and CDR2 ANQGSEA. V was pared by 8 bases and J by 2 bases, with 18 bases between. CDR3 region: CSLKTGTAQETQYF. The CDR3 coding sequence is TGCAGCCTCAAGACCGGGACCGCACAAGAGACCCAGTACTTC.

A single count supports this clone. The J gene is TRBJ1-2, the V gene TRBV5-5; D unresolved. CDR3 length: 14 amino acids. V lost 6 bases, J lost 4 bases, and 16 bases lay in between. The germline CDR1 and CDR2 sequences are SGHKS and YYEKEE (reference sequence). The CDR3 is CASNKELASYGYTF. The CDR3, as DNA: TGTGCCAGCAACAAAGAGCTGGCGAGCTATGGCTACACCTTC.

This clone was picked up one time. The chain is built from TRBV18 and TRBJ1-6; D is uncertain. The CDR3 is 13 amino acids. V lost 2 bases and J 5 bases, leaving 4 bases between the germline ends. Germline CDR1 KGHSH, CDR2 LQKENI. CDR3 region: CASSPADNSPLHF. The CDR3 coding sequence is TGTGCCAGCTCACCAGCAGATAATTCACCCCTCCACTTT. The variable domain in full, with the rest retrieved from reference TRBV18 and TRBJ1-6, is NAGVMQNPRHLVRRRGQEARLRCSPMKGHSHVYWYRQLPEEGLKFMVYLQKENIIDESGMPKERFSAEFPKEGPSILRIQQVVRGDSAAYFCASSPADNSPLHFGNGTRLTVT.

This chain uses TRBV7-2 with TRBJ2-2; D not certain. The V gene lost 5 bases and the J gene lost 0 bases, with 7 bases spanning the gap. Germline values: CDR1 SGHTA, CDR2 FQGNSA. The CDR3 spans 14 residues. CDR3 bases: TGTGCCAGCAGCAGGAGCGCGAACACCGGGGAGCTGTTTTTT. Residues: CASSRSANTGELFF.

The V call is TRBV7-8, the J call TRBJ2-3; 7 positions match TRBD2. Trimming took 5 bases from V and 2 from J; bases not matched to a gene: 4. Germline-derived CDR1 and CDR2 are SGHVS and FQNEAQ. This CDR3 is built from 14 residues. Here the CDR3 DNA reads TGTGCCAGCAGCACGGGAGGTCCCACAGATACGCAGTATTTT. This gives the protein CASSTGGPTDTQYF.

The chain joins TRBV28 to TRBJ2-7; 13 bases match TRBD2. The germline gives CDR1 MDHEN, CDR2 SYDVKM. The CDR3 contains 17 residues. J was trimmed by 5 bases and V by 4 bases; bases with no gene match: 11. CDR3 coding DNA: TGTGCCAGCAGTTCCCTAGTACTAGCGGGAGGGCTCCACGAGCAGTACTTC. Amino acids: CASSSLVLAGGLHEQYF.

This chain links TRBV6-1 with TRBJ2-1, with D perhaps TRBD2 (6 bases). The length of the CDR3 is 15 residues. Germline assignment: CDR1 MNHNS and CDR2 SASEGT. Trimming removed 2 bases at V and 5 bases at J, with 13 bases between. Here the CDR3 DNA reads TGTGCCAGCAGTGAATTGGGGCGGGATCACAATGAGCAGTTCTTC. It translates to CASSELGRDHNEQFF.